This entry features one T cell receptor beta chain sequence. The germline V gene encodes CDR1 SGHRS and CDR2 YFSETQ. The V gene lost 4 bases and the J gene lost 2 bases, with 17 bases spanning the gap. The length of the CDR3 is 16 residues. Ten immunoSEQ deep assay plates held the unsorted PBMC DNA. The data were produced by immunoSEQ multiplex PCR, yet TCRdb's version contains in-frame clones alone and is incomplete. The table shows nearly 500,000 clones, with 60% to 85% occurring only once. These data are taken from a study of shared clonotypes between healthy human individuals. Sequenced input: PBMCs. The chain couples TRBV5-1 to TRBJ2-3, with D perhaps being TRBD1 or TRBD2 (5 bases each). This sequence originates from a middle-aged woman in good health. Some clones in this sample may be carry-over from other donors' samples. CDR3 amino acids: CASSTRDETYTDTQYF. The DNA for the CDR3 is TGCGCCAGCAGCACTCGGGACGAGACCTACACAGATACGCAGTATTTT.